This T cell receptor beta chain derives from a study of OX40 agonist ivuxolimab in advanced cancers. Study overall: Patients were treated with ivuxolimab, an agonistic anti-OX40 (CD134) antibody. Earlier treatment with anti-PD-1, anti-PD-L1 or anti-CTLA-4 was permitted, and about 40% had received some.

Profiling relied on immunoSEQ multiplex PCR, and the TCRdb table lists in-frame clones only, not all of them. The repertoire holds about 65,000 clones, with about 82% as singletons. Details on this clone: The target antigen is unknown.

Study results and caveats: On average, CD8+ T cells had more expanded clones than CD4+.

This CDR3 comprises 13 residues. Trimming pared 6 bases from V and 1 base from J, leaving 10 bases between. The germline gives CDR1 SGHTS, CDR2 YDEGEE. Sequenced here: CD4+ or CD8+ T cells sorted from blood, sampled in a trial of the OX40 agonist ivuxolimab. The V call is TRBV5-8, the J call TRBJ2-5, with unresolved D. The sequence derives from an adult with an advanced solid tumor such as melanoma, head and neck, liver or kidney cancer. The CDR3 is CASNLKGQETQYF. For the CDR3, the DNA is TGTGCCAGCAACCTCAAAGGCCAAGAGACCCAGTACTTC.